The 18 T cell receptor beta chains below come from one sample, sequenced in a study of OX40 agonist ivuxolimab in advanced cancers. The method was immunoSEQ multiplex PCR; TCRdb's version includes in-frame clones alone and lacks a portion of them. The profile shows tens of thousands of clones, approximately 87% of them singletons. Sequenced here: CD4+ or CD8+ T cells sorted from blood, sampled in a trial of the OX40 agonist ivuxolimab. The receptors were sampled from an adult with an advanced solid tumor such as melanoma, head and neck, liver or kidney cancer.

This clone appeared a few times. This chain links TRBV5-1 with TRBJ1-2, with 10 bases fitting TRBD1. The ends lost 4 bases at V and 8 bases at J; junction bases unmatched: 8. Looked up from germline, CDR1 is SGHRS and CDR2 is YFSETQ. This CDR3 contains 14 residues. In DNA, the CDR3 is TGCGCCAGCAGCATCGGGACAGGGGTAATGGGCTACACCTTC. Translation: CASSIGTGVMGYTF.

The chain recombines TRBV10-3 with TRBJ2-6; D may match TRBD1 or TRBD2 (6 bases each). The germline V gene encodes CDR1 ENHRY and CDR2 SYGVKD. The V end was cut by 7 bases, the J end by 2 bases, with 24 bases between. The CDR3 has 19 residues. The CDR3, as DNA: TGTGCCATCACCGATATTAAGTCGGGGGCTGGTCCTGGGGCCAACGTCCTGACTTTC. This gives the protein CAITDIKSGAGPGANVLTF.

V gene TRBV23-1 combines with J gene TRBJ2-7; the D is unclear. TRBV23-1 is classed as an ORF, of uncertain function. The CDR3 sequence is 11 residues long. V was pared by 2 bases and J by 4 bases, with 3 bases between. The CDR3 reads CASSQSYEQYF. Written as DNA, the CDR3 is TGCGCCAGCAGTCAAAGTTACGAGCAGTACTTC.

This sequence joins TRBV6-6 and TRBJ2-1; perhaps TRBD2 as D (5 bases). The CDR3 is made up of 12 amino acids. Deletions cut 8 bases from V and 5 bases from J, with 10 bases between. CDR1 is MNHNY and CDR2 is SVGAGI in the germline V gene (reference sequence). CDR3 in DNA: TGTGCCAGCCGAGGGAATAACAATGAGCAGTTCTTC. Its translation is CASRGNNNEQFF.

The chain carries TRBV10-2 and TRBJ2-7, with a weak D call TRBD1 (6 bases). The CDR3 totals 13 residues. Germline CDR1 and CDR2: WSHSY and SAAADI. The ends were cut back, 4 bases at V and 3 bases at J, with 10 bases in the middle. The CDR3 nucleotides read TGCGCCAGCAGTGTAGTCAGGGGCTACGAGCAGTACTTC. Protein sequence: CASSVVRGYEQYF.

V is TRBV4-3 and J is TRBJ1-1, with D possibly being TRBD1 (5 bases). Trimming removed 3 bases from V and 1 base from J, with 12 bases in between. CDR1 and CDR2 (germline): LGHNA, YSLEER. The CDR3 extends over 15 amino acids. The CDR3 loop reads CASSQGRRGNTEAFF. The DNA of the CDR3 is TGCGCCAGCAGCCAGGGACGGAGGGGGAACACTGAAGCTTTCTTT.

The V gene is TRBV18, the J gene TRBJ1-1, with D tentatively TRBD1 (5 bases). V was cut by 0 bases and J by 3 bases, with 5 bases left in between. The CDR3 sequence is 13 residues long. Germline V gene lookup returns CDR1 KGHSH and CDR2 LQKENI. Here the CDR3 reads CASSPPGDTEAFF. Here the CDR3 DNA reads TGTGCCAGCTCACCACCGGGGGACACTGAAGCTTTCTTT.

The chain employs TRBV2 and TRBJ2-2, with 7 positions matching TRBD1. The germline V gene encodes CDR1 SNHLY and CDR2 FYNNEI. The CDR3 runs 16 residues. V shed 6 bases, J shed 2 bases, and the junction held 9 bases outside the gene matches. The CDR3 nucleotides read TGTGCCAGCAGCCGCTTTGGACAGGCTAACACCGGGGAGCTGTTTTTT. Its protein is CASSRFGQANTGELFF.

This chain joins TRBV5-1 and TRBJ2-5; no clear D gene. There are 14 residues in the CDR3. Germline V gene lookup returns CDR1 SGHRS and CDR2 YFSETQ. The germline V and J ends were trimmed by 4 bases and 5 bases, with 15 bases remaining between them. The CDR3 reads CASSPTGGSETQYF. The CDR3 nucleotides read TGCGCCAGCAGCCCCACGGGTGGGTCGGAGACCCAGTACTTC.

The chain has TRBV6-5 and TRBJ1-1; D uncertain. The length of the CDR3 is 13 residues. V was clipped by 7 bases and J by 3 bases, with 12 bases between them. CDR1 and CDR2 (germline): MNHEY, SVGAGI. The CDR3 protein is CASTGISDTEAFF. The CDR3 DNA sequence: TGTGCCAGCACCGGAATTTCCGACACTGAAGCTTTCTTT.

The rearrangement joins TRBV5-4 to TRBJ1-4; the match to TRBD1 covers 8 bases. Trimming removed 5 bases from V and 7 bases from J; junction bases left unmatched: 7. In germline, CDR1 is SGHNT, CDR2 YYREEE (reference sequence). The CDR3 has 14 residues. CDR3 bases: TGTGCCAGCAGTCCGACAGGGGCAAGTGAAAAACTGTTTTTT. Its protein product is CASSPTGASEKLFF.

V is TRBV7-2 and J is TRBJ1-1, with TRBD1 as a possible D gene (6 bases). Germline CDR1 and CDR2: SGHTA and FQGNSA. The V end lost 1 base, the J end lost 3 bases, and 9 bases lay between the germline ends. The CDR3 length is 14 residues. CDR3 loop: CASSLGNRDTEAFF. CDR3 coding DNA: TGTGCCAGCAGCTTAGGCAACAGGGACACTGAAGCTTTCTTT.

The rearrangement links TRBV7-9 to TRBJ1-1, with D uncertain. The CDR3 covers 14 residues. Between the trimmed V and J ends, which lost 1 base and 10 bases, there was a span of 16 bases. Per germline, CDR1 SEHNR and CDR2 FQNEAQ (reference sequence). CDR3 sequence reads: CASSLEVSGGRAFF. For the CDR3, the DNA is TGTGCCAGCAGCTTAGAAGTTAGCGGAGGGAGAGCTTTCTTT.

The chain uses TRBV27 and TRBJ1-5; 8 bases align to TRBD1. Germline V lookup: CDR1 MNHEY, CDR2 SMNVEV (reference sequence). Losses at the gene ends were 5 bases for V and 9 bases for J; bases not matched to a gene: 15. CDR3 length: 16 amino acids. This CDR3 is CASSPQTGAFPRPQHF. CDR3 coding DNA: TGTGCCAGCAGTCCCCAGACAGGGGCTTTCCCGCGGCCCCAGCATTTT.

Only one count was recorded for this clone. The chain carries TRBV7-3 and TRBJ2-2, with no clear D. Germline CDR1 reads SGHTA; CDR2 reads FQGTGA. V dropped 5 bases and J dropped 5 bases, with 12 bases sitting between them. The CDR3 runs to 14 residues. The CDR3 DNA reads as TGTGCCAGCAGCATTGTTGGAAATACCGGGGAGCTGTTTTTT. Translating it yields CASSIVGNTGELFF.

The chain couples TRBV7-2 to TRBJ1-1; 7 nucleotides line up with TRBD1. The trim removed 3 bases at V and 4 bases at J, leaving 5 bases unmatched. The CDR3 consists of 14 residues. Germline assignment: CDR1 SGHTA and CDR2 FQGNSA. The chain's CDR3 is CASSFQGEFTEAFF. DNA for the CDR3: TGTGCCAGCAGCTTCCAGGGGGAATTCACTGAAGCTTTCTTT. The whole variable domain, filled in from reference TRBV7-2 and TRBJ1-1, reads GAGVSQSPSNKVTEKGKDVELRCDPISGHTALYWYRQSLGQGLEFLIYFQGNSAPDKSGLPSDRFSAERTGGSVSTLTIQRTQQEDSAVYLCASSFQGEFTEAFFGQGTRLTVV.

This chain links TRBV7-8 with TRBJ1-5; D is unclear. CDR1 and CDR2 from the germline V gene are SGHVS and FQNEAQ. V shed 4 bases and J shed 5 bases, with 9 bases lying between them. The CDR3 runs 13 residues. CDR3 residues: CASSSTWYQPQHF. The CDR3, as DNA: TGTGCCAGCAGCTCCACCTGGTATCAGCCCCAGCATTTT.

V usage is TRBV6-5 and J usage is TRBJ2-5, with D hard to call. V dropped 5 bases and J dropped 5 bases, with 12 bases sitting between them. The germline V gene encodes CDR1 MNHEY and CDR2 SVGAGI. The CDR3 has 13 residues. For the CDR3, the DNA is TGTGCCAGCAGTACCTCCGTTACGGAGACCCAGTACTTC. Protein sequence: CASSTSVTETQYF.